The 23 T cell receptor beta chains reported below all come from one sample, sequenced in a study of PD-1 blockade in classical Hodgkin lymphoma. The method was immunoSEQ multiplex PCR; TCRdb's version includes in-frame clones alone and lacks a portion of them. This table has 30,000 or so clones, over 75% appearing once. After autologous stem cell transplantation all patients relapsed, and prior brentuximab vedotin exposure differed between cohorts. Researchers used magnetic negative selection to pull out pure CD4+ T cells from thawed PBMCs. This sample comprised CD4+ T cells from blood, obtained at baseline. The receptors come from a human donor with classical Hodgkin lymphoma.

This chain uses TRBV29-1 with TRBJ2-1; 16 nucleotides match TRBD2. Germline CDR1 reads SQVTM; CDR2 reads ANQGSEA. The CDR3 is made up of 14 amino acids. The J segment lost 12 bases and the V segment lost 8 bases, leaving 10 bases of the junction unmatched. CDR3 protein: CSSGGTSGRARQFF. As DNA, the CDR3 is TGCAGCTCAGGGGGGACTAGCGGGAGGGCAAGGCAGTTCTTC.

V and J are TRBV7-2 and TRBJ2-1; no clear D gene. CDR3 size: 13 residues. Trimming stripped 4 bases from V and 5 bases from J, with 9 bases between. Looked up from germline, CDR1 is SGHTA and CDR2 is FQGNSA. The CDR3 nucleotides are TGTGCCAGCAGCTCCCAGAGAAACAATGAGCAGTTCTTC. Protein product: CASSSQRNNEQFF. Supplemented by reference TRBV7-2 and TRBJ2-1, the full variable domain reads GAGVSQSPSNKVTEKGKDVELRCDPISGHTALYWYRQSLGQGLEFLIYFQGNSAPDKSGLPSDRFSAERTGGSVSTLTIQRTQQEDSAVYLCASSSQRNNEQFFGPGTRLTVL.

This chain uses TRBV11-2 with TRBJ2-1; D possibly corresponds to TRBD2 (5 bases). There are 16 residues in the CDR3. V was clipped by 4 bases and J by 0 bases, with 13 bases between them. Germline V gene data show CDR1 as SGHAT and CDR2 as FQNNGV. CDR3 coding DNA: TGTGCCAGCAGCTCCCGGGTGGGGAGCTCCTACAATGAGCAGTTCTTC. As protein: CASSSRVGSSYNEQFF.

CDR3 in DNA: TGTGCCAGCAGCTCCCCTAGCGGAGAAGAGACCCAGTACTTC. Its translation is CASSSPSGEETQYF. The rearrangement joins TRBV5-6 to TRBJ2-5; 7 bases map to TRBD2. V was pared by 3 bases and J by 3 bases, with 5 bases of the junction left unmatched. Germline V lookup: CDR1 SGHDT, CDR2 YYEEEE. The CDR3 runs 14 residues.

This clone was counted once. The chain employs TRBV27 and TRBJ2-7; 7 bases line up with TRBD1. Germline CDR1 reads MNHEY; CDR2 reads SMNVEV (reference sequence). Trimming removed 5 bases from V and 2 bases from J; junction bases left unmatched: 9. The CDR3 sequence is 15 residues long. The CDR3 reads CASSTQQGHPYEQYF. For the CDR3, the DNA is TGTGCCAGCAGTACTCAACAGGGGCATCCCTACGAGCAGTACTTC.

This chain joins TRBV7-6 and TRBJ2-7; TRBD1 matches at 8 bases. V lost 1 base and J lost 0; bases outside the gene matches: 17. This CDR3 is 20 amino acids long. Germline CDR1 and CDR2: SGHVS and FNYEAQ. The CDR3 DNA follows: TGTGCCAGCAGCTTAGATCGGGACAGGTTCTCGCACACCCCCTCCTACGAGCAGTACTTC. Translated, it gives CASSLDRDRFSHTPSYEQYF.

There are a few counts of this clone. J is TRBJ1-2 and V is TRBV5-1, with 9 bases that match TRBD1. The CDR3 has 14 amino acids. CDR1 SGHRS and CDR2 YFSETQ come from the germline V gene. V was clipped by 2 bases and J by 5 bases; unmatched bases: 4. CDR3 coding DNA: TGCGCCAGCAGCTTAGGGACAGGGCCGTATGGCTACACCTTC. This gives the protein CASSLGTGPYGYTF.

This clone has a single count. J is TRBJ1-4 and V is TRBV28; 10 nucleotides line up with TRBD1. This CDR3 region has 14 residues. Trimming took 3 bases from V and 7 from J; bases not matched to a gene: 2. Germline V gene lookup returns CDR1 MDHEN and CDR2 SYDVKM. CDR3 amino acids: CASSFGTGVEKLFF. Here the CDR3 DNA reads TGTGCCAGCAGTTTCGGGACAGGGGTTGAAAAACTGTTTTTT.

The gene calls are TRBV5-1 and TRBJ2-2; 11 bases match TRBD2. V shed 3 bases and J 4 bases; nucleotides not matched to a gene: 8. In germline, CDR1 is SGHRS, CDR2 YFSETQ. The CDR3 is made up of 17 amino acids. The CDR3 is CASSSGGSGRGTGELFF. Written as DNA, the CDR3 is TGCGCCAGCAGCTCCGGCGGTAGCGGGAGGGGCACCGGGGAGCTGTTTTTT.

The V and J genes are TRBV4-2 and TRBJ2-7; D possibly corresponds to TRBD1 (6 bases). The germline V gene has CDR1 LGHNA and CDR2 YNFKEQ. This CDR3 has 17 residues. V shed 3 bases and J shed 0 bases, with 18 bases lying between them. Written as DNA, the CDR3 is TGTGCCAGCAGCCACATGACATTACGGGACAACTCCTACGAGCAGTACTTC. This encodes CASSHMTLRDNSYEQYF.

The CDR3 loop is CASSLGGASHRETQYF. The CDR3 nucleotides read TGTGCCAGCAGCTTAGGGGGGGCGTCGCACAGAGAGACCCAGTACTTC. The chain carries TRBV7-2 and TRBJ2-5; TRBD1 or TRBD2 may be the D gene (6 bases each). The V end lost 1 base, the J end lost 4 bases, and 16 bases lay between the germline ends. CDR1 SGHTA and CDR2 FQGNSA come from the germline V gene. The CDR3 spans 16 residues.

This clone was recorded a few times. This CDR3 is CASSVRQDLYGYTF. The CDR3, as DNA: TGCGCCAGCAGCGTGAGACAGGATCTCTATGGCTACACCTTC. This chain joins TRBV5-1 and TRBJ1-2, with a possible D match to TRBD1 (6 bases). CDR3 length: 14 amino acids. V shed 4 bases and J shed 4 bases, with 14 bases lying between them. Germline values: CDR1 SGHRS, CDR2 YFSETQ. Variable domain in full (rest from reference TRBV5-1 and TRBJ1-2): KAGVTQTPRYLIKTRGQQVTLSCSPISGHRSVSWYQQTPGQGLQFLFEYFSETQRNKGNFPGRFSGRQFSNSRSEMNVSTLELGDSALYLCASSVRQDLYGYTFGSGTRLTVV.

CDR3 DNA: TGTGCCAGCAGCTTGGGAACGCCGGGAGGACGCTTGGGGACTTCTTACGAGCAGTACTTC. Its protein product is CASSLGTPGGRLGTSYEQYF. This chain uses TRBV5-4 with TRBJ2-7; 7 nucleotides line up with TRBD2. CDR3 length: 20 residues. J lost 4 bases, V lost 0 bases, and 22 bases had no gene match. Per germline, CDR1 SGHNT and CDR2 YYREEE (reference sequence). Supplemented by reference TRBV5-4 and TRBJ2-7, the full variable domain reads ETGVTQSPTHLIKTRGQQVTLRCSSQSGHNTVSWYQQALGQGPQFIFQYYREEENGRGNFPPRFSGLQFPNYSSELNVNALELDDSALYLCASSLGTPGGRLGTSYEQYFGPGTRLTVT.

This chain uses TRBV28 with TRBJ2-3; perhaps TRBD1 as D (6 bases). The ends were cut back, 10 bases at V and 3 bases at J, with 17 bases in the middle. The CDR3 is 14 amino acids. Germline V lookup: CDR1 MDHEN, CDR2 SYDVKM. This CDR3 reads CAIQGSWGTDTQYF. The CDR3, as DNA: TGTGCCATCCAGGGGTCCTGGGGTACAGATACGCAGTATTTT.

This clone was found a few times. The rearrangement joins TRBV19 to TRBJ1-2; 9 bases are shared with TRBD1. The germline V gene has CDR1 LNHDA and CDR2 SQIVND (reference sequence). This CDR3 contains 16 residues. Trimming at V came to 6 bases and at J to 5 bases, leaving 13 bases not matched to a gene. The CDR3 bases are TGTGCCAGTAGGACTTCTTCCGGGACAGGGTTATATGGCTACACCTTC. This codes for CASRTSSGTGLYGYTF. Based on the CDR3 plus reference TRBV19 and TRBJ1-2, the full variable domain is DGGITQSPKYLFRKEGQNVTLSCEQNLNHDAMYWYRQDPGQGLRLIYYSQIVNDFQKGDIAEGYSVSREKKESFPLTVTSAQKNPTAFYLCASRTSSGTGLYGYTFGSGTRLTVV.

V gene TRBV18 combines with J gene TRBJ2-1; either TRBD1 or TRBD2 may fit D (5 bases each). V lost 1 base and J 11 bases, leaving 15 bases between the germline ends. Germline V CDR1 and CDR2: KGHSH, LQKENI. The CDR3 consists of 14 residues. CDR3 DNA: TGTGCCAGCTCACCACTATCCGGGGCTGGAAAGCAGTTCTTC. Its protein is CASSPLSGAGKQFF.

The sample holds a few counts of this clone. The rearrangement uses TRBV2 and TRBJ2-3; unclear D gene. CDR3 length: 13 residues. V gave up 0 bases and J gave up 3 bases, with 4 bases separating them. Per the germline V gene, CDR1 is SNHLY and CDR2 is FYNNEI. The CDR3 sequence: CASSEAGTDTQYF. For the CDR3, the DNA is TGTGCCAGCAGTGAAGCGGGAACAGATACGCAGTATTTT.

The V gene is TRBV19, the J gene TRBJ1-5; D remains unclear. The ends were cut back, 8 bases at V and 1 base at J, with 6 bases in the middle. This CDR3 has 12 amino acids. Per germline, CDR1 LNHDA and CDR2 SQIVND (reference sequence). CDR3 DNA: TGTGCCAGTCGTCAGAGCAATCAGCCCCAGCATTTT. Translated: CASRQSNQPQHF.

The CDR3 reads CASSFTGQGSEAFF. The CDR3 nucleotides read TGTGCCAGCAGCTTTACGGGACAGGGGTCTGAAGCTTTCTTT. The chain joins TRBV5-4 to TRBJ1-1; 10 bases agree with TRBD1. The germline gives CDR1 SGHNT, CDR2 YYREEE (reference sequence). V dropped 2 bases and J dropped 6; count of bases not matched to a gene: 4. This CDR3 is built from 14 residues.

The gene calls are TRBV4-3 and TRBJ2-2; TRBD2 might be the D (6 bases). Germline loops: CDR1 LGHNA, CDR2 YSLEER. The CDR3 runs to 14 residues. V was clipped by 1 base and J by 4 bases, with 7 bases between them. The CDR3 coding sequence is TGCGCCAGCAGCCAAGCGGGGGTCACCGGGGAGCTGTTTTTT. Translated, it gives CASSQAGVTGELFF.

V and J are TRBV5-1 and TRBJ2-7; 7 bases map to TRBD1. With 3 bases clipped from V and 2 bases from J, the junction kept 5 bases outside the gene matches. Germline V gene sequence: CDR1 SGHRS, CDR2 YFSETQ. This CDR3 has 14 residues. CDR3 residues: CASSSSGTAYEQYF. The CDR3 nucleotides read TGCGCCAGCAGCTCGAGTGGGACAGCCTACGAGCAGTACTTC.

V usage is TRBV7-9 and J usage is TRBJ2-3; D remains unclear. The CDR3 spans 16 residues. CDR1 SEHNR and CDR2 FQNEAQ come from the germline V gene (reference sequence). Trimming left V 2 bases short and J 3 bases short, with 15 bases between. The CDR3 sequence: CASSLFKGPSTDTQYF. CDR3 coding DNA: TGTGCCAGCAGCTTATTTAAAGGGCCTAGTACAGATACGCAGTATTTT.

The gene calls are TRBV6-1 and TRBJ2-5, with 11 bases identical to TRBD1. V shed 2 bases, J shed 5 bases, and the junction held 7 bases outside the gene matches. CDR1 is MNHNS, CDR2 SASEGT, per germline. CDR3 length equals 16 residues. CDR3 in DNA: TGTGCCAGCAGTGAACGGGACAGGGGGAATAGGGAGACCCAGTACTTC. It specifies CASSERDRGNRETQYF.